This T cell receptor beta chain was obtained from a study of blood T cell repertoires in COVID-19. For the study at large: Researchers got acute and convalescent COVID-19 samples from the United States, Italy and Spain. The analysed material was cDNA or gDNA that came from T cells, B-cell-depleted T cells, or PBMCs.

Per the original data handling: Amplification of reference gene primers provided the estimated nucleated cell counts. Generated by immunoSEQ multiplex PCR, the TCRdb table keeps only in-frame clones and is missing some. V, J and clone size derive from that table, while D and trimming were established from the DNA sequence. The repertoire includes 250,000 to 300,000 clones, approximately 86% of them detected once, and approximately 5.1% sits in the top ten. J lost 3 bases, V lost 3 bases, and 7 bases had no gene match. The CDR3 runs 15 residues. Germline V gives CDR1 LGHNA, CDR2 YSLEER. While infection was still active, Seattle patients were enrolled and then followed longitudinally.

Material for sequencing was peripheral blood. The sequence came from a woman aged 55-69 years with COVID-19, enrolled during active disease. This sequence joins TRBV4-3 and TRBJ2-5, with 7 bases matching TRBD1. CDR3 loop: CASSQGQHGEETQYF. CDR3 nucleotide sequence: TGCGCCAGCAGCCAGGGACAGCATGGGGAAGAGACCCAGTACTTC.